A selection of T cell receptor beta chains follows, all from one sample in a study of blood T cell repertoires in COVID-19. Profiling relied on immunoSEQ multiplex PCR, and the TCRdb table lists in-frame clones only, not all of them. The data contain 270,000 or so clones, approximately 90% of them singletons. The material sequenced was peripheral blood. These TCRs come from a woman aged 25 to 45 with active or convalescent COVID-19. Each CDR3 is given with its conserved first and last residue. A D gene is named only where the DNA matches it firmly. Rows may omit the clone size; those that give it use once, few, many or a size class.

TRBV7-2	TRBJ2-6	.	.	CASSSRQGVGPGANVLTF	TGTGCCAGCAGCTCGAGGCAGGGTGTGGGGCCTGGGGCCAACGTCCTGACTTTC
TRBV7-2	TRBJ1-5	.	.	CASSFGGGQPQHF	TGTGCCAGCAGCTTTGGGGGGGGTCAGCCCCAGCATTTT
TRBV19	TRBJ1-2	.	.	CASSIATEFVYGYTF	TGTGCCAGTAGTATAGCTACAGAGTTTGTATATGGCTACACCTTC
TRBV7-2	TRBJ2-7	.	.	CASSLGGRGPMGHEQYF	TGTGCCAGCAGCTTAGGGGGTAGGGGCCCCATGGGCCACGAGCAGTACTTC
TRBV2	TRBJ1-4	.	.	CASSAVVEEKLFF	TGTGCCAGCAGTGCGGTAGTCGAGGAAAAACTGTTTTTT
TRBV25-1	TRBJ1-2	TRBD1	once	CASSAPGQGATGYTF	TGTGCCAGCAGTGCCCCCGGACAGGGGGCGACGGGCTACACCTTC
TRBV4-3	TRBJ2-2	.	.	CASSPGRRNRDTGELFF	TGCGCCAGCAGCCCCGGTAGACGAAATCGGGACACCGGGGAGCTGTTTTTT
TRBV6-6	TRBJ1-1	.	.	CASIDRGTNTEAFF	TGTGCCAGCATTGACCGGGGTACGAACACTGAAGCTTTCTTT
TRBV7-8	TRBJ1-2	TRBD1	.	CASSSPGGTGGYGYTF	TGTGCCAGCAGCTCGCCAGGCGGGACAGGGGGCTATGGCTACACCTTC
TRBV18	TRBJ1-4	.	.	CASSLTVDEKLFF	TGTGCCAGCTCACTTACGGTGGATGAAAAACTGTTTTTT
TRBV30	TRBJ1-1	.	.	CAWSAQRTEAFF	TGTGCCTGGAGTGCCCAGAGGACTGAAGCTTTCTTT
TRBV7-2	TRBJ2-1	TRBD2	.	CASSRDYLSYNEQFF	TGTGCCAGCAGCCGGGACTACCTAAGTTACAATGAGCAGTTCTTC
TRBV19	TRBJ1-2	TRBD1	.	CASSIGRDSHGYTF	TGTGCCAGTAGTATTGGCCGGGACAGTCATGGCTACACCTTC
TRBV5-6	TRBJ2-1	TRBD1	.	CASSLIGTAKVDEQFF	TGTGCCAGCAGCTTGATAGGGACAGCAAAGGTGGATGAGCAGTTCTTC
TRBV9	TRBJ1-5	.	.	CASSTAQGPQHF	TGTGCCAGCAGCACCGCTCAGGGGCCCCAGCATTTT
TRBV6-5	TRBJ1-2	TRBD1	.	CASSPDRGLYGYTF	TGTGCCAGCAGCCCCGACAGGGGGCTCTATGGCTACACCTTC
TRBV30	TRBJ2-7	TRBD2	.	CAWSAPFQRGGYEQYF	TGTGCCTGGAGTGCCCCCTTCCAGCGGGGGGGCTACGAGCAGTACTTC
TRBV10-3	TRBJ1-2	TRBD1	.	CAISEWGQGVGYGYTF	TGTGCCATCAGTGAGTGGGGACAGGGAGTTGGCTATGGCTACACCTTC
TRBV5-6	TRBJ2-5	.	.	CASSAGVRETQYF	TGTGCCAGCAGCGCAGGGGTTAGGGAGACCCAGTACTTC
TRBV11-1	TRBJ1-1	TRBD1	.	CASSPTGGLTEAFF	TGTGCCAGCAGCCCGACAGGGGGGTTGACTGAAGCTTTCTTT
TRBV6-5	TRBJ2-7	TRBD1	.	CASNAGQGAYEQYF	TGTGCCAGTAACGCGGGACAGGGGGCCTACGAGCAGTACTTC
TRBV2	TRBJ1-1	.	.	CASSERGNSEAFF	TGTGCCAGCAGTGAGAGAGGGAACTCTGAAGCTTTCTTT
TRBV5-6	TRBJ2-2	TRBD1	.	CASSFQTGGIAGELFF	TGTGCCAGCAGCTTCCAAACAGGGGGCATCGCCGGGGAGCTGTTTTTT
TRBV3-1/TRBV3-2	TRBJ1-6	.	.	CASRLGGTSRNSPLHF	TGTGCCAGCAGGCTGGGGGGGACGAGTCGGAATTCACCCCTCCACTTT
TRBV7-2	TRBJ2-7	TRBD1	.	CASSLGTGYEQYF	TGTGCCAGCAGCTTGGGGACAGGGTACGAGCAGTACTTC
TRBV5-1	TRBJ2-7	.	.	CASSYHNRLSGYEQYF	TGCGCCAGCAGCTACCACAACAGGCTGTCCGGGTACGAGCAGTACTTC
TRBV9	TRBJ2-7	.	.	CASSYSGVEQYF	TGTGCCTCTAGTTATTCGGGGGTCGAGCAGTACTTC
TRBV5-1	TRBJ2-3	.	.	CASSSGLRTDTQYF	TGCGCCAGCAGCTCGGGACTTAGGACAGATACGCAGTATTTT
TRBV29-1	TRBJ1-4	.	.	CSVAGGATNEKLFF	TGCAGCGTTGCCGGCGGGGCAACTAATGAAAAACTGTTTTTT
TRBV28	TRBJ1-3	.	.	CASSPIRDNRNTIYF	TGTGCCAGCAGTCCCATCCGGGACAACAGAAACACCATATATTTT
TRBV27	TRBJ2-3	.	.	CASSSPWQRDTQYF	TGTGCCAGCAGTTCCCCGTGGCAGCGCGATACGCAGTATTTT
TRBV5-4	TRBJ1-2	.	.	CASSLDRLLYGYTF	TGTGCCAGCAGCTTGGACAGGCTCCTTTATGGCTACACCTTC
TRBV7-9	TRBJ2-3	TRBD2	.	CAGSSTSGGEPSTDTQYF	TGTGCCGGCAGCTCGACTAGCGGGGGGGAACCAAGCACAGATACGCAGTATTTT
TRBV30	TRBJ2-5	TRBD2	.	CAWSVLAGGFETQYF	TGTGCCTGGAGTGTACTAGCGGGGGGATTCGAGACCCAGTACTTC
TRBV6-6	TRBJ1-3	.	.	CASSQKDTFSGNTIYF	TGTGCCAGCAGCCAAAAGGACACTTTCTCTGGAAACACCATATATTTT
TRBV5-4	TRBJ1-2	TRBD1	.	CASSLTGTGVGYTF	TGTGCCAGCAGCTTAACCGGGACAGGGGTTGGCTACACCTTC
TRBV19	TRBJ1-6	TRBD1	.	CASGDSRYNSPLHF	TGTGCCTCTGGGGACAGCCGGTATAATTCACCCCTCCACTTT
TRBV20-1	TRBJ1-4	.	.	CSASRTFLGSTNEKLFF	TGCAGTGCTAGTAGGACATTTCTGGGTTCAACTAATGAAAAACTGTTTTTT
TRBV4-1	TRBJ1-2	TRBD1	.	CASSQVGQVNYGYTF	TGCGCCAGCAGCCAAGTGGGACAGGTTAACTATGGCTACACCTTC
TRBV2	TRBJ2-1	TRBD1	.	CASSVRDSSYNEQFF	TGTGCCAGCAGTGTCAGGGACAGTTCCTACAATGAGCAGTTCTTC
TRBV5-4	TRBJ1-2	.	once	CASSLRFSGGYTF	TGTGCCAGCAGCTTGCGTTTTTCGGGGGGCTACACCTTC
TRBV4-3	TRBJ2-4	TRBD1	.	CASSQGWANRGSVAKNIQYF	TGCGCCAGCAGCCAAGGCTGGGCGAACAGGGGATCAGTAGCCAAAAACATTCAGTACTTC
TRBV20-1	TRBJ2-1	TRBD2	.	CSASDVAGAQQFF	TGCAGTGCTAGTGATGTAGCGGGGGCCCAGCAGTTCTTC
TRBV2	TRBJ2-2	TRBD1	.	CASSFPRDREYTGELFF	TGTGCCAGCAGCTTCCCCCGGGACAGGGAATACACCGGGGAGCTGTTTTTT
TRBV6-6	TRBJ1-2	.	.	CASTLGGYANYGYTF	TGTGCCAGCACCCTAGGGGGATATGCGAACTATGGCTACACCTTC
TRBV6-6	TRBJ2-2	TRBD2	.	CASRIGGANTGELFF	TGTGCCAGCAGGATTGGGGGGGCGAACACCGGGGAGCTGTTTTTT
TRBV6-5	TRBJ2-5	.	few	CASAGTSVRETQYF	TGTGCCAGCGCAGGGACTTCCGTCCGAGAGACCCAGTACTTC
TRBV9	TRBJ2-1	.	.	CASSVVTGSNEQFF	TGTGCCAGCAGCGTAGTTACGGGGTCCAATGAGCAGTTCTTC
TRBV5-1	TRBJ2-1	.	.	CASSSPSTSNEQFF	TGCGCCAGCAGCTCCCCTTCGACTAGCAATGAGCAGTTCTTC
TRBV6-5	TRBJ1-2	TRBD1	.	CASTDRDLRYGYTF	TGTGCCAGCACAGACAGGGACCTACGTTATGGCTACACCTTC
TRBV7-9	TRBJ2-7	TRBD2	.	CASSPMSGVSYEQYF	TGTGCCAGCAGCCCGATGAGCGGGGTTTCCTACGAGCAGTACTTC
TRBV7-2	TRBJ1-1	TRBD1	.	CASSLTQGTEAFF	TGTGCCAGCAGCCTAACACAGGGGACTGAAGCTTTCTTT
TRBV5-4	TRBJ1-2	.	few	CASSLSTGSSYGYTF	TGTGCCAGCAGCTTGTCCACAGGCTCTAGCTATGGCTACACCTTC
TRBV4-1	TRBJ2-7	.	.	CASSQAAGYEQYF	TGCGCCAGCAGCCAAGCGGCAGGCTACGAGCAGTACTTC
TRBV7-2	TRBJ1-6	.	.	CASSPPPTAVPYNSPLHF	TGTGCCAGCAGCCCCCCTCCGACGGCGGTTCCCTATAATTCACCCCTCCACTTT
TRBV2	TRBJ1-3	.	.	CASRTSRTASGNTIYF	TGTGCCAGCAGGACCTCACGGACAGCCTCTGGAAACACCATATATTTT